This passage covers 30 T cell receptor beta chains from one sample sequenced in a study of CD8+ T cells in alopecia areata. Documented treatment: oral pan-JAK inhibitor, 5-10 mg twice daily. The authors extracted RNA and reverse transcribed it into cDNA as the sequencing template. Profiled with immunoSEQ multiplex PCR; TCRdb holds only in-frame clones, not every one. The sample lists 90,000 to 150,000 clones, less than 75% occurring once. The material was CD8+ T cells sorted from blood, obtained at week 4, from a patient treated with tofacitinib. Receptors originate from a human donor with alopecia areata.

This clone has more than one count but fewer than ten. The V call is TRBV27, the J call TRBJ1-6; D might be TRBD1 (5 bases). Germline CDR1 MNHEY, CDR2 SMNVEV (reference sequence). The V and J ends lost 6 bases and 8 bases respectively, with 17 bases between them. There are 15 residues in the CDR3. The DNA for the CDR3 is TGTGCCAGCAGCCCCTGGGGCAGGGCTCATTCACCCCTCCACTTT. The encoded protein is CASSPWGRAHSPLHF.

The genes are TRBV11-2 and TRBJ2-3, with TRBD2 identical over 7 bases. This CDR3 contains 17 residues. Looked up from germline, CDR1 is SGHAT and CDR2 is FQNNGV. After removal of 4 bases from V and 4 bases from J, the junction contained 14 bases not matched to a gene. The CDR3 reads CASSYGGGPLAPDTQYF. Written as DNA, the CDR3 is TGTGCCAGCAGCTATGGCGGGGGACCTCTGGCCCCAGATACGCAGTATTTT. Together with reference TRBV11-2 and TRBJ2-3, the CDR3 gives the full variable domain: EAGVAQSPRYKIIEKRQSVAFWCNPISGHATLYWYQQILGQGPKLLIQFQNNGVVDDSQLPKDRFSAERLKGVDSTLKIQPAKLEDSAVYLCASSYGGGPLAPDTQYFGPGTRLTVL.

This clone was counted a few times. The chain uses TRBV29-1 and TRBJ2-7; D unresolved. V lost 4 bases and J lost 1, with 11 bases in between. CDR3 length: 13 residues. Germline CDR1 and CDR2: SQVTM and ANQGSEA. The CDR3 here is CSVAVGPSYEQYF. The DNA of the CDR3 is TGCAGCGTTGCGGTAGGCCCGTCCTACGAGCAGTACTTC.

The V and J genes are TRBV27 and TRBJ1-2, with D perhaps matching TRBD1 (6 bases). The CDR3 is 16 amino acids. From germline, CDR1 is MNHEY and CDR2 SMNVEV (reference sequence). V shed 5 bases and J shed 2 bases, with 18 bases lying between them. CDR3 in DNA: TGTGCCAGCAGTCCCTGGGAGAAGGGGGGGAACTATGGCTACACCTTC. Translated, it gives CASSPWEKGGNYGYTF.

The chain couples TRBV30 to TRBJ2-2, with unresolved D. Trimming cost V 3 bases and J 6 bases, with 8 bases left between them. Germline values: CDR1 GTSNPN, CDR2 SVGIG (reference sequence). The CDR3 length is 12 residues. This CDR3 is CAWSHGSGELFF. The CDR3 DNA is TGTGCCTGGAGCCATGGGTCCGGGGAGCTGTTTTTT. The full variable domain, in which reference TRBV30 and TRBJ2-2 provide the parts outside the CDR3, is SQTIHQWPATLVQPVGSPLSLECTVEGTSNPNLYWYRQAAGRGLQLLFYSVGIGQISSEVPQNLSASRPQDRQFILSSKKLLLSDSGFYLCAWSHGSGELFFGEGSRLTVL.

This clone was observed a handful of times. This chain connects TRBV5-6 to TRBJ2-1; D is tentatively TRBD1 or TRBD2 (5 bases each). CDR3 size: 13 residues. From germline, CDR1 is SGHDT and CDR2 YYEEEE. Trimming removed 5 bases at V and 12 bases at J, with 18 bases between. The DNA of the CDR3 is TGTGCCAGCAGAGGATGGCCGGGACCTGTGCAGTTCTTC. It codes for CASRGWPGPVQFF.

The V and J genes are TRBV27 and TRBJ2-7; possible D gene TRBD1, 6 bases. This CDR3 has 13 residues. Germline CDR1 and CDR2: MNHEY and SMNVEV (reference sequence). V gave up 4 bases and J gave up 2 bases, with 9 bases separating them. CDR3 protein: CASSYRVTYEQYF. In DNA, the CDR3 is TGTGCCAGCAGTTACAGGGTTACCTACGAGCAGTACTTC.

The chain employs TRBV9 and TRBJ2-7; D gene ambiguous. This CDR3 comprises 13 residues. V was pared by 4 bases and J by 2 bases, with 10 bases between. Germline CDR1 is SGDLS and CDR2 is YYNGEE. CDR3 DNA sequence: TGTGCCAGCAGCCAAGAACTTACCTACGAGCAGTACTTC. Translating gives CASSQELTYEQYF. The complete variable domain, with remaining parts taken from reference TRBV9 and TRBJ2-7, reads DSGVTQTPKHLITATGQRVTLRCSPRSGDLSVYWYQQSLDQGLQFLIQYYNGEERAKGNILERFSAQQFPDLHSELNLSSLELGDSALYFCASSQELTYEQYFGPGTRLTVT.

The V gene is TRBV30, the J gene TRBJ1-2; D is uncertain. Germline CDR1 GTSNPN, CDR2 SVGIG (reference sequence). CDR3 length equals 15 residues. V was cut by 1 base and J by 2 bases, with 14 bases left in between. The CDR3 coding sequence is TGTGCCTGGAGTGGTCCAGTGAAGGGCAACTATGGCTACACCTTC. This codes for CAWSGPVKGNYGYTF. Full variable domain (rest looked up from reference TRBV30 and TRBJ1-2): SQTIHQWPATLVQPVGSPLSLECTVEGTSNPNLYWYRQAAGRGLQLLFYSVGIGQISSEVPQNLSASRPQDRQFILSSKKLLLSDSGFYLCAWSGPVKGNYGYTFGSGTRLTVV.

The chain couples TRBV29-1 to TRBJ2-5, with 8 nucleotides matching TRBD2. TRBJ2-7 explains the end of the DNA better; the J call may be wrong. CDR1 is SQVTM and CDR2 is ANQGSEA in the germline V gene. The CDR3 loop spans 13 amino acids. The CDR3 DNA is TGCAGCGCAAGACTAGCGTCAACCTACGAGCAGTACTTC. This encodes CSARLASTYEQYF.

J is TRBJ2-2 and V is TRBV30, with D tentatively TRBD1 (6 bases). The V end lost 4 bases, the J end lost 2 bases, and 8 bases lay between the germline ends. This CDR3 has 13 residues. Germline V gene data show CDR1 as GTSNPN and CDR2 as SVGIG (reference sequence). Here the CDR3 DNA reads TGTGCCTGGAAACAGGGAAACACCGGGGAGCTGTTTTTT. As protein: CAWKQGNTGELFF.

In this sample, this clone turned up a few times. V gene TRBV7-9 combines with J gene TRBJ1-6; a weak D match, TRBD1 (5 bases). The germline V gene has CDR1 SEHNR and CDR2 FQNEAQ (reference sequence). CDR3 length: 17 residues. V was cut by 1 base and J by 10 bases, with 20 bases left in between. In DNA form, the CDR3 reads TGTGCCAGCAGCTTAGTCGACAGCTGGATACCTTTGTCACCCCTCCACTTT. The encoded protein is CASSLVDSWIPLSPLHF.

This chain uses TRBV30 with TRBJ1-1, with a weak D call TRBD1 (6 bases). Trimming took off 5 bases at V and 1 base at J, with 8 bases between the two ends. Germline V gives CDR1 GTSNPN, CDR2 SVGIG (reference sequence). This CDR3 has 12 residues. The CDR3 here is CAWGQSNTEAFF. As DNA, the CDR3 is TGTGCCTGGGGACAGTCGAACACTGAAGCTTTCTTT.

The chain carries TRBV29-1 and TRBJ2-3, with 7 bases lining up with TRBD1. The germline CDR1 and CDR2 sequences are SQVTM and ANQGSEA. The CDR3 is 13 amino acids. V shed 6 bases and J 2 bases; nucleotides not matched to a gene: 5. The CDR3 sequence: CSVPGQYTDTQYF. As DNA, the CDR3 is TGCAGCGTCCCGGGACAGTACACAGATACGCAGTATTTT.

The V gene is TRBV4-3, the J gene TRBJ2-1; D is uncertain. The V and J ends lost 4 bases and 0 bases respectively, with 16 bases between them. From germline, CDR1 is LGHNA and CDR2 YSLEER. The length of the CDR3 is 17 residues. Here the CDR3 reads CASSPTGLDGSYNEQFF. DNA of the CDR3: TGCGCCAGCAGCCCCACGGGCCTCGATGGCTCCTACAATGAGCAGTTCTTC.

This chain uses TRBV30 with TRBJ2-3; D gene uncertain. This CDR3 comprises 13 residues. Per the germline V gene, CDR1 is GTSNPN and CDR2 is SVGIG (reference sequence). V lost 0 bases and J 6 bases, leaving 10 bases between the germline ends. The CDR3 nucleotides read TGTGCCTGGAGTGTACGCAGCCCGGATACGCAGTATTTT. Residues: CAWSVRSPDTQYF.

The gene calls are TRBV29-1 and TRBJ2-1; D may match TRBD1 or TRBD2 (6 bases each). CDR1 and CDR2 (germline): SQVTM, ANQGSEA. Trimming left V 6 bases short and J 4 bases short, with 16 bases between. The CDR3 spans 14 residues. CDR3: CSVPGASVYNEQFF. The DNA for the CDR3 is TGCAGCGTCCCGGGGGCTAGCGTATACAATGAGCAGTTCTTC.

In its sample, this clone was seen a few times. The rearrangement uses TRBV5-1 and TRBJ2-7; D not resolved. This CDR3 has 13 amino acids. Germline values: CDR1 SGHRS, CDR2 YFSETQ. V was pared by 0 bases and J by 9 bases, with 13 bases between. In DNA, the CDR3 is TGCGCCAGCAGCTTGGAGCCAGGTGGTGGGCAGTACTTC. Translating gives CASSLEPGGGQYF.

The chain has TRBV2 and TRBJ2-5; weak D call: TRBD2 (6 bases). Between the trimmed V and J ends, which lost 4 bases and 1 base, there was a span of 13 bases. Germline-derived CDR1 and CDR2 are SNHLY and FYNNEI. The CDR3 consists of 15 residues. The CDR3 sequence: CASSGDGDFQETQYF. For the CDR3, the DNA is TGTGCCAGCAGTGGGGACGGGGACTTCCAAGAGACCCAGTACTTC.

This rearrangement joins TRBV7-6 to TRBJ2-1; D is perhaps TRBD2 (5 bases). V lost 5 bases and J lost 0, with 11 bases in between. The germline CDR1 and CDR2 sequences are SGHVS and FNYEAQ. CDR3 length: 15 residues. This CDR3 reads CASSRSAGSYNEQFF. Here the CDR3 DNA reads TGTGCCAGCAGCCGGAGTGCGGGCTCCTACAATGAGCAGTTCTTC.

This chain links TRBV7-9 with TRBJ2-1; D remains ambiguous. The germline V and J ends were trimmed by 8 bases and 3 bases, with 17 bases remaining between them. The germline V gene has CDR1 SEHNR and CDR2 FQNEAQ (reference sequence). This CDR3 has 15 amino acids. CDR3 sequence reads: CASCPPEGIYNEQFF. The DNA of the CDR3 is TGTGCCAGCTGCCCCCCCGAAGGCATCTACAATGAGCAGTTCTTC.

CDR3 nucleotide sequence: TGCAGCGTTGTGGATTGGAACACTGAAGCTTTCTTT. Its translation: CSVVDWNTEAFF. V usage is TRBV29-1 and J usage is TRBJ1-1, with D uncertain. The V gene lost 4 bases and the J gene lost 1 base, with 7 bases spanning the gap. CDR3 size: 12 residues. Germline values: CDR1 SQVTM, CDR2 ANQGSEA.

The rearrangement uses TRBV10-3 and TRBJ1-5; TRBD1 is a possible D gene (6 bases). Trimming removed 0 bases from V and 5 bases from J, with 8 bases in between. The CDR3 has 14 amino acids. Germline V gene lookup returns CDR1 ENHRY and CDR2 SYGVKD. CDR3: CAISESGADQPQHF. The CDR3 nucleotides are TGTGCCATCAGTGAGTCGGGGGCCGATCAGCCCCAGCATTTT.

CDR3 amino acids: CASSLGGHGYTF. DNA of the CDR3: TGTGCCAGCAGCTTAGGGGGGCATGGCTACACCTTC. This chain connects TRBV7-9 to TRBJ1-2, with D maybe TRBD1 (6 bases). The V gene lost 1 base and the J gene lost 6 bases, with 6 bases spanning the gap. Per germline, CDR1 SEHNR and CDR2 FQNEAQ (reference sequence). The CDR3 contains 12 residues.

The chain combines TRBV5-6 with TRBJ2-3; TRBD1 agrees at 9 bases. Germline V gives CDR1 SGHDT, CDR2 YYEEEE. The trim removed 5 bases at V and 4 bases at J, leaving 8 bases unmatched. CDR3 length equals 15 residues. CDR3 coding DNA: TGTGCCAGCAGGGTACAGGGGGCGCGCGCAGATACGCAGTATTTT. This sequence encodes CASRVQGARADTQYF.

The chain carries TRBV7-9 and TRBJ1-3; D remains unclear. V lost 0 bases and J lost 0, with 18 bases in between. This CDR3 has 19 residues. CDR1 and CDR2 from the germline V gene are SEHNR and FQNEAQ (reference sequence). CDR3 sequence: CASSLALRQAPNSGNTIYF. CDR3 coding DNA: TGTGCCAGCAGCTTAGCGCTCCGTCAGGCACCCAACTCTGGAAACACCATATATTTT.

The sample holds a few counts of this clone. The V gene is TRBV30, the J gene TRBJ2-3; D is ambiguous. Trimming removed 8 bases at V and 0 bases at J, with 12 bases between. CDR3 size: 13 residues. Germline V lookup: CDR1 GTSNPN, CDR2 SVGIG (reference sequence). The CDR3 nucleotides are TGTGCCGGGGTGCGGCCTAGCACAGATACGCAGTATTTT. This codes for CAGVRPSTDTQYF.

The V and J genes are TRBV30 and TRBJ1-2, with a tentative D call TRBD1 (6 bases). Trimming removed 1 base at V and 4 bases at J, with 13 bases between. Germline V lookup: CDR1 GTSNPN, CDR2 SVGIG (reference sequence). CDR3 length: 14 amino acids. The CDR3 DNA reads TGTGCCTGGAGTGCTTCAGGGGAGGCCTATGGCTACACCTTC. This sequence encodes CAWSASGEAYGYTF.

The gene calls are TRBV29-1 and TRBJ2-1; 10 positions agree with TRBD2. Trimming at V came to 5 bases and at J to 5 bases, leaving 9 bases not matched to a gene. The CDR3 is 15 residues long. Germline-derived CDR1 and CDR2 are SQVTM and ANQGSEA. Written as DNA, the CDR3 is TGCAGCGTTCACCATAGCGGGGGGAAGGACAATGAGCAGTTCTTC. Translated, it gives CSVHHSGGKDNEQFF.

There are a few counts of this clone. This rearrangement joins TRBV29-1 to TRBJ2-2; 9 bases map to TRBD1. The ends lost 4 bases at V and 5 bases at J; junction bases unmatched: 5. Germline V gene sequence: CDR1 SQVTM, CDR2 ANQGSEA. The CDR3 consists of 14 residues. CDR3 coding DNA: TGCAGCGTTGTTCGCGGGACAGGGACCGGGGAGCTGTTTTTT. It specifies CSVVRGTGTGELFF.